This T cell receptor (beta chain) was sequenced for a study of T-cell reconstitution after alpha-beta-depleted transplantation in children. Preparation of the TCRbeta library involved a method that used unique molecular identifiers. Using its own MiXCR run on the PCR reads, TCRdb lists one record per CDR3 protein. The sample records hundreds of thousands of distinct CDR3 sequences, roughly 15% being singletons. In this sample, this clonotype turned up a few times. The sequenced sample was PBMCs from the stem cell graft donor, obtained from the stem cell graft. The sequence was collected from a human donor who donated a stem cell graft to a child with acute myeloid leukemia.

The CDR3 is CASNYYTGELFF. CDR3 nucleotides: TGTGCCAGCAACTACTACACCGGGGAGCTGTTTTTT. The chain joins TRBV7-2 to TRBJ2-2; unclear D gene. V lost 7 bases, J lost 3 bases, and 6 bases lay in between. CDR1 and CDR2 (germline): SGHTA, FQGNSA. This CDR3 spans 12 amino acids.